This section outlines one T cell receptor (beta chain) sequence together with its context. These data come from a study of T cell clones after liver transplantation. Looking at the study overall: A pre-transplant mixed lymphocyte reaction with TCRbeta sequencing defined graft-donor-reactive clones followed in post-transplant blood.

Produced via immunoSEQ multiplex PCR; TCRdb's table is partial and in-frame only. The sample yields 40,000 to 65,000 clones, about 81% seen once. Germline lookup yields CDR1 SEHNR and CDR2 FQNEAQ (reference sequence). The CDR3 runs 15 residues. V shed 3 bases and J shed 0 bases, with 12 bases lying between them. The receptor was isolated from a human donor who received a liver transplant. The source was CD4+ T cells from blood, collected before liver transplant. The chain carries TRBV7-9 and TRBJ2-7; TRBD1 might be the D (5 bases). The CDR3: CASSFSGFSSYEQYF. In nucleotides, the CDR3 is TGTGCCAGCAGCTTTTCAGGGTTTAGCTCCTACGAGCAGTACTTC.